This T cell receptor (beta chain) emerged from a study of T cell responses to AZD1222 COVID-19 vaccine (dated by TCRdb to about 2021). Describing the broader study: AZD1222 recipients given second doses at about 4 weeks or at about 12 weeks were pooled, since spike-specific TCR depth and breadth were not found to differ between the two schedules. TCR sequencing covered over 230 trial participants: nearly 210 given two doses of AZD1222 and 26 given two doses of MenACWY control vaccine. Trial participants were enrolled into age subgroups of 18-55, 56-69 and 70-plus years, which contained 148, 28 and 57 TCR-sequenced participants, respectively.

Reading the label with the study, this specimen's time point is: baseline before first vaccination. Vaccinee samples came from UK trials COV001 and COV002, including a single-blind randomized controlled phase 2/3 trial of AZD1222 (ChAdOx1 nCoV-19) in healthy adults. Trial participant PBMC samples were collected at day 0 and day 28 after the second dose for TCRbeta chain sequencing. The germline V and J ends show losses of 0 bases and 3 bases respectively, and no gene match explains 5 bases of the junction. In the germline V gene, CDR1 corresponds to SGHAT and CDR2 to FQNNGV. Its CDR3 holds 16 amino acids, cysteine through phenylalanine. Only the CDR3 region is kept as DNA, spanning 48 bases read in frame from base 1. The paper's findings and limits, for the study overall: In the small 56-69-year group, the increase in depth fell short of significance, most likely because of low power. The vaccine-associated CD4 TCRs covered the entire spike protein, and the dominant responses fell in regions 160-218 and 743-854. After two AZD1222 doses, both the breadth and the depth of spike-specific TCRs were significantly higher than at day 0 and than in MenACWY recipients. Conclusions about previously exposed vaccinees are limited, since just five or six AZD1222 recipients were seropositive for SARS-CoV-2 at baseline. No day 14 peak-response samples were available, so repertoires were characterized only after the peak T cell response. Most participants were white British and females outnumbered males, and the authors suggested that clonal diversity may have been underestimated. Epitopes outside the regions mutated in the B.1.351 and B.1.1.7 variants were reportedly recognized by nearly half of the unique spike-specific TCRs.

The CDR3 regions of human TCRbeta chains were analyzed by immunosequencing. The authors processed their data as follows. TCRs in the repertoires were matched against a reference library of SARS-CoV-2-specific TCRs that had been generated with the MIRA antigen-specificity platform. Breadth was defined as the fraction of unique TCRs that were SARS-CoV-2-associated. Depth was defined as the fraction of total T cells that were SARS-CoV-2-associated. Each spike-specific TCR was assigned to its reactive spike region and to a CD4 or CD8 class using the MIRA data. Log10-transformed breadth and depth values were compared by one-way ANOVA with Sidak's multiple comparisons tests. The immuneACCESS repertoire file appears here via TCRdb, limited to in-frame rearrangements. These files lack a portion of the clones; in checked studies, under half of the deficit traces to unresolved V genes, and the cause of the others is not known. The DNA was the basis for D and trimming; V, J and clone size are from that table. This sample gives approximately 73,000 clones in total; around four fifths of them show up just once. The ten largest clonotypes hold 2.5% to 3% of the sample.

Worth noting for this clone: Its antigen has not been determined. The sample holds no much larger clone one base away, and base qualities are not on file.

Specimen: peripheral blood, collected on day 0 of AZD1222 vaccination. The sequence is built from TRBV11-2 and TRBJ2-3; 8 central bases correspond to TRBD2. The origin of this receptor is an adult in good health. The nucleotide sequence is TGTGCCAGCAGCTTAGAGCCGCGGGGGGAAACAGATACGCAGTATTTT. This sequence encodes CASSLEPRGETDTQYF.